This T cell receptor (beta chain) was captured in a study of somatic mutations in cytotoxic T cells in rheumatoid arthritis. Study-level information: Immediately following diagnosis and ahead of any treatment, patient blood (around 30 ml EDTA) was drawn.

Using immunoSEQ multiplex PCR, the repertoire was profiled, and TCRdb retains in-frame clones only, with some absent. The sample lists roughly 4,200 clones, approximately 81% seen once, with 7% in the top ten. Isolation of CD4+ and CD8+ cells used positive magnetic bead selection, with purity checked by flow cytometry. This clone was observed a single time. Its antigen is still unknown. Study-level findings and limits: Reported slight underrepresentation of TRBV07 in rheumatoid arthritis patients was not subjected to multiple-comparison adjustment. It was in rheumatoid arthritis patients, but not in healthy controls, that CD8+ clonality increased with age.

Trimming removed 0 bases from V and 2 bases from J, with 11 bases in between. Looked up from germline, CDR1 is SGDLS and CDR2 is YYNGEE. The CDR3 length is 15 residues. Sequencing was performed on CD8+ T cells sorted from blood. The TCR was taken from an adult with rheumatoid arthritis. The V gene is TRBV9, the J gene TRBJ1-2; D unclear. The CDR3: CASSVDTLSNYGYTF. In DNA, the CDR3 is TGTGCCAGCAGCGTAGATACACTCTCAAACTATGGCTACACCTTC.